The clone carrying this TCR beta chain was observed at least ten times. Its antigen is currently unknown. Researchers took RNA transcripts and amplified the TCR beta CDR3 regions from them. TCR CDR3 underwent first-round RT-PCR with the HTBI primer set. TCRdb reprocessed the multiplex PCR reads via MiXCR and lists one record per CDR3 protein. The sample has about 400,000 distinct CDR3 sequences, under 15% seen once; the top ten hold 30% to 35%. The PBMCs studied were ones that came from roughly 9.4 ml fresh peripheral blood. These data come from a study of T cells in Graves' hyperthyroidism and ophthalmopathy. Looking at the study overall: Any treatment followed the collection of peripheral blood at initial diagnosis. General study points: In the analysis, a 13 V-J model separated ophthalmopathy from stable hyperthyroidism.

Germline assignment: CDR1 DFQATT and CDR2 SNEGSKA (reference sequence). V shed 3 bases and J shed 2 bases, with 7 bases lying between them. The CDR3 covers 12 residues. The receptor was isolated from a woman in her twenties or thirties with Graves' hyperthyroidism. The V and J genes are TRBV20-1 and TRBJ1-1; maybe TRBD1 (5 bases). The sequencing input was blood. For the CDR3, the DNA is TGCAGTGCTAGGGACATTAACACTGAAGCTTTCTTT. It is translated as CSARDINTEAFF.